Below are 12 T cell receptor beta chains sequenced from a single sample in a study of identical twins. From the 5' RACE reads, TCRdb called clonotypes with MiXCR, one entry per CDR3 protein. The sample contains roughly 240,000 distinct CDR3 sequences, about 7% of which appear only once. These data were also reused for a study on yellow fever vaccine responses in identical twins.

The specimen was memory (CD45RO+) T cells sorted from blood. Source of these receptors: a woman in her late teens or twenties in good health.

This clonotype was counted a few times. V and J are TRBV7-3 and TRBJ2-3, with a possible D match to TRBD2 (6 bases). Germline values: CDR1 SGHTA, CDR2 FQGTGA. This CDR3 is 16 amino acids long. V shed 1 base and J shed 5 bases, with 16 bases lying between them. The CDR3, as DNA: TGTGCCAGCAGCTTAATGGGGACGGGAGCGAGAGATACGCAGTATTTT. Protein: CASSLMGTGARDTQYF.

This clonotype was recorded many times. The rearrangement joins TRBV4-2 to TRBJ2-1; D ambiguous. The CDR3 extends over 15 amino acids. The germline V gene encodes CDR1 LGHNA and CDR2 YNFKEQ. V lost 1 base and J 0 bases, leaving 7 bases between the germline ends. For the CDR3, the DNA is TGTGCCAGCAGCCAAGGGGCAAGCTCCTACAATGAGCAGTTCTTC. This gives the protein CASSQGASSYNEQFF.

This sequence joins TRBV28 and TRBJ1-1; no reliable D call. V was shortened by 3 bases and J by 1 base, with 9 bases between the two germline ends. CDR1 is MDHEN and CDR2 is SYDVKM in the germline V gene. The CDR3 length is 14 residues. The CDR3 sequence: CASSFGRKNTEAFF. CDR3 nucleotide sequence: TGTGCCAGCAGTTTCGGACGTAAGAACACTGAAGCTTTCTTT. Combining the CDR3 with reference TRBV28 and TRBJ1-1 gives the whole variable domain DVKVTQSSRYLVKRTGEKVFLECVQDMDHENMFWYRQDPGLGLRLIYFSYDVKMKEKGDIPEGYSVSREKKERFSLILESASTNQTSMYLCASSFGRKNTEAFFGQGTRLTVV.

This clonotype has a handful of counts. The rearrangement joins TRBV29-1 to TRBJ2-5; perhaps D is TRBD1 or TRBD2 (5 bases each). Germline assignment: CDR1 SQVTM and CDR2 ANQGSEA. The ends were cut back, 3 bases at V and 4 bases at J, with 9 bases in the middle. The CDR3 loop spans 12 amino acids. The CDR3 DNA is TGCAGCGTTGACAGGGACGGAGAGACCCAGTACTTC. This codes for CSVDRDGETQYF.

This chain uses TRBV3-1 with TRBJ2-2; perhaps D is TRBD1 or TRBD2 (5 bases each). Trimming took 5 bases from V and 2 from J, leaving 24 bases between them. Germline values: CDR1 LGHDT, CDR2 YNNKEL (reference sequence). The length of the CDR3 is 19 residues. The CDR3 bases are TGTGCCAGCAGCATGAAGACGGCCGGGACGGGCTTTAACACCGGGGAGCTGTTTTTT. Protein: CASSMKTAGTGFNTGELFF.

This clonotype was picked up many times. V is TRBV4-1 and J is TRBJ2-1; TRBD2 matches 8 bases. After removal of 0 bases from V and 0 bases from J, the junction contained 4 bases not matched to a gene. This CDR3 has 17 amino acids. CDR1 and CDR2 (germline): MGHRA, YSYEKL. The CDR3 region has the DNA TGCGCCAGCAGCCAAGATGGGACTAGGGGCTCCTACAATGAGCAGTTCTTC. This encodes CASSQDGTRGSYNEQFF.

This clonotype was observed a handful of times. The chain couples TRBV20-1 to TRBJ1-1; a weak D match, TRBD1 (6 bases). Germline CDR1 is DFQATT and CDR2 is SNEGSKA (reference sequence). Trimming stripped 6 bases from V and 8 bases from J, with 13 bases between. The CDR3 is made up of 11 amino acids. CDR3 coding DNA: TGCAGTGCGGGGACAAGTATGGAAGCTTTCTTT. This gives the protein CSAGTSMEAFF.

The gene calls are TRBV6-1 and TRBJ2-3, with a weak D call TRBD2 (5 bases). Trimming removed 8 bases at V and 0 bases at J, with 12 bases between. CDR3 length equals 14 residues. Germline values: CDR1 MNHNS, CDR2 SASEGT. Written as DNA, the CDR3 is TGTGCCAGCCAAATAGCGCATAGCACAGATACGCAGTATTTT. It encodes CASQIAHSTDTQYF.

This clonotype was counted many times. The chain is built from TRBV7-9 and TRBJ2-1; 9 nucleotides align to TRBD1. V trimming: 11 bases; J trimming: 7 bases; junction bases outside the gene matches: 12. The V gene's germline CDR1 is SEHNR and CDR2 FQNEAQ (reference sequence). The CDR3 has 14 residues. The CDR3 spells CAATGGQGRNEQFF. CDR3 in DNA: TGTGCCGCTACAGGGGGACAGGGTAGAAATGAGCAGTTCTTC.

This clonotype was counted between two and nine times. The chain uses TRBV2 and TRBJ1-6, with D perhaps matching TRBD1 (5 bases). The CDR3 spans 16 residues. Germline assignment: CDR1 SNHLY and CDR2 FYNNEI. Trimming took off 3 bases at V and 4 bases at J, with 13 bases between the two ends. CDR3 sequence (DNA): TGTGCCAGCAGTGACCTCCAGGGAGCATATAATTCACCCCTCCACTTT. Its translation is CASSDLQGAYNSPLHF.

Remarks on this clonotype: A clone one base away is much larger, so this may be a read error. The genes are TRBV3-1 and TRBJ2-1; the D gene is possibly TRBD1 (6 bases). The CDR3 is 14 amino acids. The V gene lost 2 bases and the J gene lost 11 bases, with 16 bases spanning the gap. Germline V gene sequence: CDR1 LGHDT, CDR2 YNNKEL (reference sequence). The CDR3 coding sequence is TGTGCCAGCAGCCAAACCGGGACAATCGGGAAGCAGTTCTTC. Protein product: CASSQTGTIGKQFF.

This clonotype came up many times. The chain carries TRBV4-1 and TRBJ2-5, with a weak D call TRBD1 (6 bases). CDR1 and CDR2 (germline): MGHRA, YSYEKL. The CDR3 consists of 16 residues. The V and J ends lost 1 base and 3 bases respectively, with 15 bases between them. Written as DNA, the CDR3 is TGCGCCAGCAGCCAAGGTGGGGGCACCCCAAAAGAGACCCAGTACTTC. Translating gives CASSQGGGTPKETQYF.